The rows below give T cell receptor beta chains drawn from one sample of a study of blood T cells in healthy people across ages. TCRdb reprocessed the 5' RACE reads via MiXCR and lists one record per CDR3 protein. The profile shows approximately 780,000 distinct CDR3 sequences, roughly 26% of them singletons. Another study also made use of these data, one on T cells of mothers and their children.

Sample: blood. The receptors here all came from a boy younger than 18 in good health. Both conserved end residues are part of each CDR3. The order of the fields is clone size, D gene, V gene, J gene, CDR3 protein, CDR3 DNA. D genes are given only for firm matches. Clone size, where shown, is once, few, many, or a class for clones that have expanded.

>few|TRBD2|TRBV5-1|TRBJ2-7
CASESGAGSYEQYF
TGCGCCAGCGAAAGCGGGGCCGGAAGCTACGAGCAGTACTTC
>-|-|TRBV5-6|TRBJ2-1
CASSPGVGRDNEQFF
TGTGCCAGCAGCCCGGGGGTAGGAAGGGACAATGAGCAGTTCTTC
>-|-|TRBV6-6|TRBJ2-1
CASSYSRGGSYNEQFF
TGTGCCAGCAGTTACTCGAGAGGGGGCTCCTACAATGAGCAGTTCTTC
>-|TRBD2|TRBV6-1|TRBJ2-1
CASRRTSGGAWDEQFF
TGTGCCAGCAGGCGGACTAGCGGGGGGGCTTGGGATGAGCAGTTCTTC
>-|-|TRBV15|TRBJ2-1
CATSSAPGLWKGNEQFF
TGTGCCACCAGCAGCGCTCCGGGCTTGTGGAAGGGTAATGAGCAGTTCTTC
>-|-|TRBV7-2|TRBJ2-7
CASSLDGLGRLIYEQYF
TGTGCCAGCAGCTTAGACGGGTTGGGACGGTTGATCTACGAGCAGTACTTC
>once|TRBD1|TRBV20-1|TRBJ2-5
CSAPDRDRETQYF
TGCAGTGCCCCAGACAGGGACAGAGAGACCCAGTACTTC
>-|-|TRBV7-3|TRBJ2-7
CASSSLTETEQYF
TGTGCCAGCAGCTCACTTACCGAAACCGAGCAGTACTTC
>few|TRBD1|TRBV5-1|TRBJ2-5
CASSLTGGVGETQYF
TGCGCCAGCAGCCTGACAGGGGGTGTAGGGGAGACCCAGTACTTC
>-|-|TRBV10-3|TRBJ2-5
CAISETEQETQYF
TGTGCCATCAGTGAAACAGAACAAGAGACCCAGTACTTC
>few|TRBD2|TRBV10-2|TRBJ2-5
CASTPGLGIQETQYF
TGCGCCAGCACCCCGGGACTAGGAATTCAAGAGACCCAGTACTTC
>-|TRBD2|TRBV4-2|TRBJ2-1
CASSQTERGRSYNEQFF
TGTGCCAGCAGCCAAACCGAGCGGGGGAGGTCCTACAATGAGCAGTTCTTC
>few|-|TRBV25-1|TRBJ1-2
CASSEYKQSGYTF
TGTGCCAGCAGTGAATATAAACAGTCCGGCTACACCTTC
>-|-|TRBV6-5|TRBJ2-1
CASSYLGPSSYNEQFF
TGTGCCAGCAGTTACTTGGGACCAAGCTCCTACAATGAGCAGTTCTTC
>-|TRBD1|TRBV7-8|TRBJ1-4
CASRVGQGESQLFF
TGTGCCAGCAGGGTCGGACAGGGGGAGTCGCAACTGTTTTTT
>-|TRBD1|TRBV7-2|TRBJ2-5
CASSFSTGEAQYF
TGTGCCAGCAGCTTTTCGACAGGGGAGGCGCAGTACTTC
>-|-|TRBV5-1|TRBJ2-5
CASSLGDTANQETQYF
TGCGCCAGCAGCTTGGGGGACACCGCAAACCAAGAGACCCAGTACTTC
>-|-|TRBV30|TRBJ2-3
CAWSVRSGTDTQYF
TGTGCCTGGAGTGTACGGTCGGGCACAGATACGCAGTATTTT